This TCR beta chain was recorded in a study of T cells in Graves' hyperthyroidism and ophthalmopathy. Hyperthyroidism, newly diagnosed and lasting under 2 months, affected patients aged 18 to 65. This clonotype was counted ten times or more. The trim removed 4 bases at V and 0 bases at J, leaving 7 bases unmatched. The CDR3 runs to 17 residues. The germline CDR1 and CDR2 sequences are MNHEY and SVGAGI. Amplification targeted TCR beta CDR3 regions from RNA transcripts. The HTBI primer set was used in a first-round RT-PCR of the TCR CDR3. TCRdb analysed the multiplex PCR reads with MiXCR anew, one entry per CDR3 protein. The data hold a few hundred thousand distinct CDR3 sequences, with less than 25% observed a single time.

Sample: blood. The chain uses TRBV6-5 and TRBJ1-1; 11 bases are shared with TRBD1. The clonotype was recovered from a man younger than 35 with Graves' hyperthyroidism. CDR3 in amino acids: CASSSVLGQGVNTEAFF. The CDR3 bases are TGTGCCAGCAGTTCCGTCTTGGGACAGGGGGTGAACACTGAAGCTTTCTTT.